Only one count was recorded for the clone carrying this TCR beta chain. Antigen specificity is unknown. There are 13 residues in the CDR3. From germline, CDR1 is SGHNT and CDR2 YENEEA. The germline V and J ends were trimmed by 4 bases and 8 bases, with 14 bases remaining between them. Samples with a second dose at about 4 or about 12 weeks were pooled together. This sample was taken from a study of T cell responses to AZD1222 COVID-19 vaccine. The study, taken as a whole, reports: A reported finding is that nearly half of spike-specific TCRs target unmutated variant regions. At baseline, seropositivity was found in only a handful of AZD1222 recipients.

Here immunoSEQ multiplex PCR was the method, and the copy in TCRdb shows in-frame clones only, minus some. In the table there are some 130,000 clones, about nine tenths of which are singletons. The source is an adult who received the AZD1222 COVID-19 vaccine. The J gene is TRBJ1-2, the V gene TRBV11-3; no clear D. The sample was peripheral blood, taken 28 days after the second AZD1222 dose. As DNA, the CDR3 is TGTGCCAGCAGCTACGGCAAGAGGGAAGGCTACACCTTC. Its protein product is CASSYGKREGYTF. Combining the CDR3 with reference TRBV11-3 and TRBJ1-2 gives the whole variable domain EAGVVQSPRYKIIEKKQPVAFWCNPISGHNTLYWYLQNLGQGPELLIRYENEEAVDDSQLPKDRFSAERLKGVDSTLKIQPAELGDSAVYLCASSYGKREGYTFGSGTRLTVV.